One T cell receptor (beta chain) is described in this entry. Enrolment of Seattle patients took place during active infection, and they were followed longitudinally. This sample is part of a study of blood T cell repertoires in COVID-19. The wider study: Donors in the United States, Italy and Spain gave samples during acute or convalescent COVID-19. PBMCs, B-cell-depleted T cells, or T cells were the source of the cDNA or gDNA that made up the material.

Between the trimmed V and J ends, which lost 5 bases and 4 bases, there was a span of 17 bases. CDR1 LNHDA and CDR2 SQIVND come from the germline V gene (reference sequence). This CDR3 is 15 amino acids long. Original processing methods: Reference gene primer amplification in the assay estimated nucleated cell counts. The assay was immunoSEQ multiplex PCR, and TCRdb's table has in-frame clones only and misses some. D and trimming come from the DNA, and the V and J calls and clone size come from that table. The table records some 260,000 clones, around nine tenths of them present only once. This clonotype was sampled from a woman aged 70-85 years with COVID-19, enrolled during active disease. J is TRBJ1-1 and V is TRBV19, with TRBD1 as a possible D gene (6 bases). Sequences were obtained from peripheral blood. CDR3 DNA sequence: TGTGCCAGTAGTGTCAGGGGAGCTGGGGGCACTGAAGCTTTCTTT. Translation: CASSVRGAGGTEAFF. The variable domain in full, with the rest retrieved from reference TRBV19 and TRBJ1-1, is DGGITQSPKYLFRKEGQNVTLSCEQNLNHDAMYWYRQDPGQGLRLIYYSQIVNDFQKGDIAEGYSVSREKKESFPLTVTSAQKNPTAFYLCASSVRGAGGTEAFFGQGTRLTVV.